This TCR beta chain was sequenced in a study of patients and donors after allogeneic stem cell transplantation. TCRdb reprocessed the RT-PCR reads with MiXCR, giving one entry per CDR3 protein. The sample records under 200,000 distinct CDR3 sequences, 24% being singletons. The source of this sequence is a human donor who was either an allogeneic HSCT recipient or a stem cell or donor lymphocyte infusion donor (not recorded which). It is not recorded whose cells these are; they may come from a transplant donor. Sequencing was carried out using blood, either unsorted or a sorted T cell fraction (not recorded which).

CDR3 sequence (DNA): TGTGCCAGCAGTGCGGCAGGACAGCCCTACTATGGCTACACCTTC. This gives the protein CASSAAGQPYYGYTF. The chain recombines TRBV2 with TRBJ1-2, with D tentatively TRBD1 (6 bases). This CDR3 spans 15 amino acids. Trimming removed 4 bases at V and 3 bases at J, with 15 bases between. Germline lookup yields CDR1 SNHLY and CDR2 FYNNEI.